Sequencing of this T cell receptor beta chain was carried out in a study of blood T cell repertoires in COVID-19. Study summary: There were acute and convalescent COVID-19 samples, and they came from the United States, Italy and Spain. Nucleic acid was either cDNA or gDNA, and it came from T cells, B-cell-depleted T cells, or PBMCs.

The CDR3 is 14 residues long. The germline CDR1 and CDR2 sequences are SGHKS and YYEKEE (reference sequence). Trimming pared 1 base from V and 4 bases from J, leaving 11 bases between. In the original processing: The assay estimated nucleated cells by amplifying reference gene primers. Sequencing used immunoSEQ multiplex PCR; TCRdb keeps in-frame clones, though not all of them. V and J calls plus clone size are reproduced from that table; the DNA served to infer D and trimming. The sample lists under 150,000 clones; almost 70% were seen once. The receptor was isolated from a woman in her 70s with acute or convalescent COVID-19. The J gene is TRBJ1-2, the V gene TRBV5-5, with D perhaps matching TRBD1 (5 bases). Sequencing used peripheral blood. The DNA for the CDR3 is TGTGCCAGCAGCTTGATCGGGCAGGGCTATGGCTACACCTTC. Translating it yields CASSLIGQGYGYTF.